These 30 T cell receptor beta chains originate from one sample sequenced in a study of blood T cells in healthy people across ages. The second PCR ran roughly 6 to 11 cycles with a sample-barcoded 5' primer and J-beta primers. TCRdb reanalysed the 5' RACE reads using MiXCR and keeps one entry per CDR3 protein. The sample carries 910,000 or so distinct CDR3 sequences, about 53% recorded once. The sample taken for sequencing was blood. Receptor source: a woman between 55 and 75 years old in good health.

The chain uses TRBV2 and TRBJ2-7; D call uncertain. The CDR3 sequence is 13 residues long. Germline V gives CDR1 SNHLY, CDR2 FYNNEI. Trimming stripped 3 bases from V and 7 bases from J, with 13 bases between. DNA of the CDR3: TGTGCCAGCAGTGACCCGCCCTACAATGAGCAGTACTTC. This sequence encodes CASSDPPYNEQYF. The whole variable domain, filled in from reference TRBV2 and TRBJ2-7, reads EPEVTQTPSHQVTQMGQEVILRCVPISNHLYFYWYRQILGQKVEFLVSFYNNEISEKSEIFDDQFSVERPDGSNFTLKIRSTKLEDSAMYFCASSDPPYNEQYFGPGTRLTVT.

The chain joins TRBV24-1 to TRBJ2-1; 8 positions agree with TRBD1. CDR1 is KGHDR and CDR2 is SFDVKD in the germline V gene. The CDR3 runs 15 residues. The ends lost 3 bases at V and 7 bases at J; junction bases unmatched: 7. The CDR3 here is CATSDDRTGRNEQFF. The DNA of the CDR3 is TGTGCCACCAGTGATGACCGGACAGGGAGAAATGAGCAGTTCTTC.

This chain links TRBV27 with TRBJ1-2, with TRBD1 identical over 8 bases. V lost 3 bases to trimming and J lost 7 bases; unmatched junction nucleotides: 7. Germline lookup yields CDR1 MNHEY and CDR2 SMNVEV (reference sequence). The CDR3 consists of 14 residues. The CDR3 protein is CASSFGQGALGYTF. Written as DNA, the CDR3 is TGTGCCAGCAGTTTTGGGCAGGGGGCGCTTGGCTACACCTTC.

The V and J genes are TRBV6-5 and TRBJ2-1, with 9 bases matching TRBD2. Looked up from germline, CDR1 is MNHEY and CDR2 is SVGAGI. Trimming took 5 bases from V and 1 from J; bases not matched to a gene: 3. The CDR3 has 15 residues. CDR3 loop: CASSESGGSYNEQFF. The CDR3, as DNA: TGTGCCAGCAGTGAGAGCGGGGGGTCCTACAATGAGCAGTTCTTC.

In this sample, this clonotype turned up a few times. V usage is TRBV29-1 and J usage is TRBJ2-1, with 9 bases that match TRBD1. The CDR3 length is 14 residues. V lost 6 bases to trimming and J lost 5 bases; unmatched junction nucleotides: 8. Germline assignment: CDR1 SQVTM and CDR2 ANQGSEA. CDR3 DNA: TGCAGCGTGGCAAACAGGGGGCGCGACAATGAGCAGTTCTTC. Translation: CSVANRGRDNEQFF.

This chain connects TRBV12-3 or TRBV12-4 to TRBJ2-3; D remains unclear. CDR3 length equals 14 residues. Trimming removed 4 bases from V and 4 bases from J, with 12 bases in between. The CDR3 is CASSCTVSADTQYF. The CDR3 region has the DNA TGTGCCAGCAGTTGCACGGTGAGCGCAGATACGCAGTATTTT.

The CDR3 DNA reads TGTGCCAGCACCTCCAGGGTCAATGAGCAGTTCTTC. Its translation: CASTSRVNEQFF. This rearrangement joins TRBV6-6 to TRBJ2-1, with D possibly matching TRBD1 (5 bases). V gave up 7 bases and J gave up 6 bases, with 10 bases separating them. CDR1 is MNHNY and CDR2 is SVGAGI in the germline V gene (reference sequence). This CDR3 is built from 12 residues.

CDR3 coding DNA: TGTGCCAGCTCACCCGTAGGAAACACTGAAGCTTTCTTT. It yields the protein CASSPVGNTEAFF. The V and J genes are TRBV18 and TRBJ1-1; no firm D call. V shed 3 bases and J shed 2 bases, with 7 bases lying between them. Germline CDR1 reads KGHSH; CDR2 reads LQKENI. This CDR3 is 13 amino acids long.

Written as DNA, the CDR3 is TGCAGTGCCCCTATTAGCGGGAGGGCTAAAAACATTCAGTACTTC. Amino acid sequence: CSAPISGRAKNIQYF. This chain joins TRBV20-1 and TRBJ2-4, with 11 bases lining up with TRBD2. With 6 bases clipped from V and 4 bases from J, the junction kept 8 bases outside the gene matches. The CDR3 totals 15 residues. The germline CDR1 and CDR2 sequences are DFQATT and SNEGSKA (reference sequence).

In the case of this clonotype: One end of the junction does not line up with germline, which may come from a read error. The V call is TRBV4-3, the J call TRBJ2-5; D unresolved. The DNA end is a closer match to TRBJ2-7, so the J assignment may be wrong. This CDR3 region has 15 residues. The germline CDR1 and CDR2 sequences are LGHNA and YSLEER. CDR3: CVSSLTIDFRYEQYF. In DNA form, the CDR3 reads TGCGTCAGCAGCCTAACTATCGACTTTAGATACGAGCAGTACTTC.

CDR3 nucleotides: TGCAGTGCTAGAGATCTCGGCAGCGGATCCTACGAGCAGTACTTC. Translated: CSARDLGSGSYEQYF. The chain couples TRBV20-1 to TRBJ2-7; D possibly corresponds to TRBD2 (5 bases). CDR3 length: 15 amino acids. Deletions cut 0 bases from V and 1 base from J, with 13 bases between. In germline, CDR1 is DFQATT, CDR2 SNEGSKA (reference sequence).

The chain couples TRBV6-2 or TRBV6-3 to TRBJ2-7; 7 bases map to TRBD2. Germline values: CDR1 MNHEY, CDR2 SVGEGT. Unmatched junction bases numbered 19, after V lost 8 bases and J lost 0 bases. There are 18 residues in the CDR3. CDR3 residues: CASQVLGQGGKSSYEQYF. The CDR3 coding sequence is TGTGCCAGCCAAGTCCTCGGGCAGGGAGGGAAGAGCTCCTACGAGCAGTACTTC.

The chain uses TRBV7-7 and TRBJ2-7; 7 bases agree with TRBD2. The CDR3 loop spans 14 amino acids. V dropped 5 bases and J dropped 5; count of bases not matched to a gene: 9. CDR1 SSHAT and CDR2 FNYEAQ come from the germline V gene (reference sequence). The CDR3, as DNA: TGTGCCAGCAGCGCGTCTCGCGGGAGCGACGAGCAGTACTTC. Translated, it gives CASSASRGSDEQYF. Filled out from reference TRBV7-7 and TRBJ2-7, the complete variable domain reads GAGVSQSPRYKVTKRGQDVTLRCDPISSHATLYWYQQALGQGPEFLTYFNYEAQPDKSGLPSDRFSAERPEGSISTLTIQRTEQRDSAMYRCASSASRGSDEQYFGPGTRLTVT.

This clonotype was detected ten times or more. The rearrangement joins TRBV29-1 to TRBJ2-1; 7 bases match TRBD2. With V trimmed by 6 bases and J by 8 bases, 10 bases remained unmatched. The CDR3 has 13 residues. CDR1 is SQVTM, CDR2 ANQGSEA, per germline. The CDR3 bases are TGCAGCGTATGGGGCGGGAGATTCGATGAGCAGTTCTTC. Translation gives CSVWGGRFDEQFF.

The rearrangement uses TRBV27 and TRBJ2-7, with 8 positions matching TRBD2. This CDR3 has 15 residues. Germline V CDR1 and CDR2: MNHEY, SMNVEV (reference sequence). After removal of 7 bases from V and 6 bases from J, the junction contained 14 bases not matched to a gene. CDR3 coding DNA: TGTGCCAGCACTACCAGGGGTACTAGCGGTTCCGAGCAGTACTTC. This encodes CASTTRGTSGSEQYF.

This clonotype was counted a few times. The CDR3 is CASSTTTDRARGKETQYF. In nucleotides, the CDR3 is TGTGCCAGCAGCACCACCACCGACAGGGCTAGAGGAAAAGAGACCCAGTACTTC. This sequence joins TRBV7-9 and TRBJ2-5, with 7 bases aligning to TRBD1. J was trimmed by 3 bases and V by 5 bases; bases with no gene match: 18. The CDR3 totals 18 residues. Germline loops: CDR1 SEHNR, CDR2 FQNEAQ (reference sequence). Based on the CDR3 plus reference TRBV7-9 and TRBJ2-5, the full variable domain is DTGVSQNPRHKITKRGQNVTFRCDPISEHNRLYWYRQTLGQGPEFLTYFQNEAQLEKSRLLSDRFSAERPKGSFSTLEIQRTEQGDSAMYLCASSTTTDRARGKETQYFGPGTRLLVL.

This clonotype showed up many times. This chain uses TRBV7-2 with TRBJ2-3; 8 nucleotides agree with TRBD2. The germline V gene has CDR1 SGHTA and CDR2 FQGNSA. CDR3 length: 17 amino acids. The V gene end was trimmed by 5 bases and the J gene end by 0 bases; junction bases not matched to a gene: 10. CDR3 sequence reads: CASSASIGRGSTDTQYF. DNA for the CDR3: TGTGCCAGCAGCGCATCAATCGGGAGGGGGAGCACAGATACGCAGTATTTT.

This chain connects TRBV20-1 to TRBJ1-2; D perhaps matches TRBD1 (5 bases). CDR1 DFQATT and CDR2 SNEGSKA come from the germline V gene (reference sequence). The CDR3 contains 14 residues. Deletions cut 0 bases from V and 3 bases from J, with 11 bases between. CDR3 amino acids: CSAREGGVYYGYTF. The CDR3 bases are TGCAGTGCTAGAGAGGGGGGGGTTTACTATGGCTACACCTTC.

This clonotype was counted only a few times. This sequence joins TRBV28 and TRBJ2-4, with D perhaps assigned TRBD1 or TRBD2 (5 bases each). The V end lost 8 bases, the J end lost 4 bases, and 24 bases lay between the germline ends. In germline, CDR1 is MDHEN, CDR2 SYDVKM. The CDR3 has 17 amino acids. CDR3 nucleotides: TGTGCCAGCCGAATTCAGAAAGGGGACGCGACTAAAAACATTCAGTACTTC. Translation gives CASRIQKGDATKNIQYF.

The rearrangement uses TRBV28 and TRBJ2-7; 7 bases are shared with TRBD2. Germline values: CDR1 MDHEN, CDR2 SYDVKM. Trimming took 7 bases from V and 2 from J; bases not matched to a gene: 11. The CDR3 covers 15 residues. For the CDR3, the DNA is TGTGCCAGCACCCCGGTCGGGAGGAGTACCTACGAGCAGTACTTC. It yields the protein CASTPVGRSTYEQYF.

This clonotype has a handful of counts. The CDR3 loop is CASRTGGMGIVGETQYF. The CDR3 DNA is TGTGCCAGCAGGACCGGAGGAATGGGAATCGTGGGCGAGACCCAGTACTTC. The gene calls are TRBV28 and TRBJ2-5; D possibly corresponds to TRBD2 (5 bases). The CDR3 covers 17 residues. Deletions cut 6 bases from V and 5 bases from J, with 25 bases between. CDR1 is MDHEN, CDR2 SYDVKM, per germline.

This chain links TRBV7-9 with TRBJ2-3; 9 nucleotides align to TRBD1. Germline V lookup: CDR1 SEHNR, CDR2 FQNEAQ (reference sequence). V lost 6 bases and J lost 5; bases outside the gene matches: 15. The CDR3 loop spans 17 amino acids. CDR3 protein: CASSKARRTGVLDTQYF. In DNA, the CDR3 is TGTGCCAGCAGTAAAGCCCGGAGGACAGGGGTTTTAGATACGCAGTATTTT.

The chain links TRBV20-1 to TRBJ2-1; 9 nucleotides align to TRBD2. The length of the CDR3 is 16 residues. From germline, CDR1 is DFQATT and CDR2 SNEGSKA (reference sequence). The V and J ends lost 6 bases and 6 bases, in that order; junction bases with no gene match: 15. The CDR3 sequence is CSAPIPVAGVFNEQFF. The CDR3 DNA reads TGCAGTGCCCCCATCCCGGTAGCGGGAGTTTTCAATGAGCAGTTCTTC.

The rearrangement links TRBV6-2 or TRBV6-3 to TRBJ1-2; D not resolved. V was pared by 2 bases and J by 0 bases, with 7 bases between. CDR1 is MNHEY, CDR2 SVGEGT, per germline. The CDR3 length is 14 residues. CDR3 DNA sequence: TGTGCCAGCAGTTACAAGGGTACTAACTATGGCTACACCTTC. It translates to CASSYKGTNYGYTF.

The chain has TRBV4-2 and TRBJ2-3; 7 bases fit TRBD2. Germline trimming cut 0 bases from V and 0 bases from J; bases unmatched to any gene: 6. The CDR3 loop spans 17 amino acids. The V gene's germline CDR1 is LGHNA and CDR2 YNFKEQ. In nucleotides, the CDR3 is TGTGCCAGCAGCCAAGACCCTAGCGGAGCTAGCACAGATACGCAGTATTTT. Its protein is CASSQDPSGASTDTQYF.

This clonotype has only a few counts. This chain links TRBV7-9 with TRBJ1-4, with D perhaps TRBD1 (5 bases). This CDR3 comprises 15 residues. The germline V and J ends were trimmed by 3 bases and 3 bases, with 11 bases remaining between them. Germline CDR1 and CDR2: SEHNR and FQNEAQ (reference sequence). The chain's CDR3 is CASSFRGEANEKLFF. CDR3 nucleotide sequence: TGTGCCAGCAGCTTTCGAGGGGAGGCTAATGAAAAACTGTTTTTT.

The genes are TRBV6-5 and TRBJ2-2; D could derive from TRBD1 or TRBD2 (5 bases each). Germline CDR1 and CDR2: MNHEY and SVGAGI. There are 20 residues in the CDR3. Trimming left V 2 bases short and J 5 bases short, with 27 bases between. CDR3 sequence (DNA): TGTGCCAGCAGTTACCTTTTTGGCTTAGCGTACGAGGGGAATACCGGGGAGCTGTTTTTT. Amino acid sequence: CASSYLFGLAYEGNTGELFF.

The chain has TRBV20-1 and TRBJ2-3; 10 bases agree with TRBD2. There are 13 residues in the CDR3. V was pared by 7 bases and J by 8 bases, with 9 bases of the junction left unmatched. Looked up from germline, CDR1 is DFQATT and CDR2 is SNEGSKA (reference sequence). CDR3 in amino acids: CSGASGRLGTQYF. The CDR3 region has the DNA TGCAGTGGGGCTAGCGGGAGATTAGGTACGCAGTATTTT.

This clonotype was detected a few times. This chain uses TRBV20-1 with TRBJ2-7; the D call may be TRBD1 or TRBD2 (5 bases each). This CDR3 comprises 12 residues. Germline V gene data show CDR1 as DFQATT and CDR2 as SNEGSKA (reference sequence). Trimming shortened V by 6 bases and J by 7 bases, and 16 bases separated the two germline ends. Written as DNA, the CDR3 is TGCAGTGCCCACGGGGCTGGGGAAGAGCAGTACTTC. It translates to CSAHGAGEEQYF.

This clonotype was observed a handful of times. The rearrangement links TRBV5-1 to TRBJ2-1, with D tentatively TRBD2 (6 bases). The CDR3 runs 15 residues. V was trimmed by 0 bases and J by 3 bases, leaving 10 bases between them. Per germline, CDR1 SGHRS and CDR2 YFSETQ. In nucleotides, the CDR3 is TGCGCCAGCAGCTTGGACGGGACTCGCTACAATGAGCAGTTCTTC. It is translated as CASSLDGTRYNEQFF.